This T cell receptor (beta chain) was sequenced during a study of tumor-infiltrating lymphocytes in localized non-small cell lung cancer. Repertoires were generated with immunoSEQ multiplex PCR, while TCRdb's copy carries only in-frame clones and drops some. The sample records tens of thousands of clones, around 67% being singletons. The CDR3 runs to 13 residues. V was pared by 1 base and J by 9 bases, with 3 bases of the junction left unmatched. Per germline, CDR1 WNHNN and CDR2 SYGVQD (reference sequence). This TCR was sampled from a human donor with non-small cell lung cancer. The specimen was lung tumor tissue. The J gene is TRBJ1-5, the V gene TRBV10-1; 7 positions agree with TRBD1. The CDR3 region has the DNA TGCGCCAGCAGTGAGTACAGGGGAGGGCCCCAGCATTTT. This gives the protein CASSEYRGGPQHF.